This T cell receptor beta chain was sequenced in a study of T cells expressing NK-cell markers. The CDR3 covers 15 residues. The germline CDR1 and CDR2 sequences are MNHEY and SVGEGT. The authors generated TCR beta cDNA through 5'RACE template switching with UMIs. TCRdb reprocessed the 5' RACE reads, keeping one entry per CDR3 protein, no DNA. Its listing shows a few hundred thousand distinct CDR3 sequences. The TCR originated in a woman in her forties or fifties in good health. V is TRBV6-2 or TRBV6-3 and J is TRBJ2-4; TCRdb picks TRBD2, but there is no DNA to check that call. Source material: blood T cells: a sorted CD56 or NKG2C T cell subset, CD4+ or CD8+ T cells, or bulk PBMC T cells (not recorded which). CDR3 in amino acids: CASSFGGTSGNIQYF.